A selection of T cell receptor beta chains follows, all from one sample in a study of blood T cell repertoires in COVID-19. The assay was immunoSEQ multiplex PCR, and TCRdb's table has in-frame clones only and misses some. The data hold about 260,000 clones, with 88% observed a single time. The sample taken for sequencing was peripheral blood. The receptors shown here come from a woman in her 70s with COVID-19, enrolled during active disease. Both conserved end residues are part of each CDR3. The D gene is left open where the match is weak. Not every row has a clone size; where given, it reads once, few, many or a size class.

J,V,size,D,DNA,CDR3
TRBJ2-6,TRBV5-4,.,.,TGTGCCAGCAGCCTAGGACAGACGGCCGGGGCCAACGTCCTGACTTTC,CASSLGQTAGANVLTF
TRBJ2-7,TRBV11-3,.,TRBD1,TGTGCCAGCAGCTTACGTTCAGGGGGCGCCTACGAGCAGTACTTC,CASSLRSGGAYEQYF
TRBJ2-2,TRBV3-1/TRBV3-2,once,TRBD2,TGTGCCAGCAGCCAGACTAGCGGGAGGGCCGGGGAGCTGTTTTTT,CASSQTSGRAGELFF
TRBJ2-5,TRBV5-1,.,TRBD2,TGCGCCAGCAGCTTGGGCGGGGGGGTTCAAGAGACCCAGTACTTC,CASSLGGGVQETQYF
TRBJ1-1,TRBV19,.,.,TGTGCCAGTAGTAGTGGGTGGAGGGCGGACTCTGAAGCTTTCTTT,CASSSGWRADSEAFF
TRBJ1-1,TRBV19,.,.,TGTGCCAGTCGGTGGGGAGGGGCCACTGAAGCTTTCTTT,CASRWGGATEAFF
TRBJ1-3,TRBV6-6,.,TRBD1,TGTGCCAGCAGTGGGACAGACTCTGGAAACACCATATATTTT,CASSGTDSGNTIYF
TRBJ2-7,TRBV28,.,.,TGTGCCAGCAGAGCGATCAGTCTCTACGAGCAGTACTTC,CASRAISLYEQYF
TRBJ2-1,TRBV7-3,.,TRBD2,TGTGCCAGCAGCTCCCACCGGACTAGCGGGAGTAGTGAGCAGTTCTTC,CASSSHRTSGSSEQFF
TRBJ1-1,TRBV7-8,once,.,TGTGCCAGCAGCTTAGTTAATTTGAACACTGAAGCTTTCTTT,CASSLVNLNTEAFF
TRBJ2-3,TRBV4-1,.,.,TGCGCCAGCAGCCAAGATTCCGCTGGGCGTACGCAGTATTTT,CASSQDSAGRTQYF
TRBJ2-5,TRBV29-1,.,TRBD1,TGCAGCGTTGAAGGGACAGGGAGGGAGACCCAGTACTTC,CSVEGTGRETQYF
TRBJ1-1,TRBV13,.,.,TGTGCCAGCAGCTTTGAGGATCGGGGGAACACTGAAGCTTTCTTT,CASSFEDRGNTEAFF
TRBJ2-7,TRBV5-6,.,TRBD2,TGTGCCAGCAGCTTGGTTCTAGCGGGTTACTACGAGCAGTACTTC,CASSLVLAGYYEQYF
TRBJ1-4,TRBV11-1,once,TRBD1,TGTGCCAGCAGCTCGGGCCAGACAGGGGACGAAAAACTGTTTTTT,CASSSGQTGDEKLFF
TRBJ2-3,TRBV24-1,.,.,TGTGCCACCAGTTTACATGGTAATACGCAGTATTTT,CATSLHGNTQYF
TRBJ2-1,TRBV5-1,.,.,TGCGCCAGCAGCTTGGGTGGGGCTAGCGACAATGAGCAGTTCTTC,CASSLGGASDNEQFF
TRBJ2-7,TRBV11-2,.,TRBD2,TGTGCCAGCAGCTCTAGCGGGAGTGTAGCCTACGAGCAGTACTTC,CASSSSGSVAYEQYF
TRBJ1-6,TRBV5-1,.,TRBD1,TGCGCCAGCAGCTTGGCGGGACAGCAATATAATTCACCCCTCCACTTT,CASSLAGQQYNSPLHF
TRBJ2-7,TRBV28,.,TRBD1,TGTGCCAGCAGTATTCCCGACAGGGGGTACGAGCAGTACTTC,CASSIPDRGYEQYF
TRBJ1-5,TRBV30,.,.,TGTGCCTGGAGTTCCGGTAGTAGCAATCAGCCCCAGCATTTT,CAWSSGSSNQPQHF
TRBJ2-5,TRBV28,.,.,TGTGCCAGCAGTTTATCTTCAGGGGACGGACAGACCCAGTACTTC,CASSLSSGDGQTQYF
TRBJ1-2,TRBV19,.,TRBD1,TGTGCCAGTAGTTACCGACAGGGTACTTCTGGCTACACCTTC,CASSYRQGTSGYTF
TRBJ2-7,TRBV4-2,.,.,TGTGCCAGCAGCCAAGATCGGAACAGGGCCCACGAGCAGTACTTC,CASSQDRNRAHEQYF
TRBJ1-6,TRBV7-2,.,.,TGTGCCAGCAGCTTAGACAGTAATTCACCCCTCCACTTT,CASSLDSNSPLHF
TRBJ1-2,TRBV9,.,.,TGTGCCAGCAGTCCGGGGCTCCAGGGGTTATATGGCTACACCTTC,CASSPGLQGLYGYTF
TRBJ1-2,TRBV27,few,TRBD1,TGTGCCAGCAGACAAACCGGGACAGGGAACTATGGCTACACCTTC,CASRQTGTGNYGYTF
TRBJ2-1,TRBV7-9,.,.,TGTGCCAGCGTCCGGGGGACAGCTTACAATGAGCAGTTCTTC,CASVRGTAYNEQFF
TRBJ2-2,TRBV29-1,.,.,TGCAGCGCCGCGACAGGTCGGGAGCTGTTTTTT,CSAATGRELFF
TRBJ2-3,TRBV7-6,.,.,TGTGCCAGCAGCTTAGCAAATCCTAGCACAGATACGCAGTATTTT,CASSLANPSTDTQYF
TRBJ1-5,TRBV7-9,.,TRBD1,TGTGCCAGCAGCTTAACAGGGGACAATCAGCCCCAGCATTTT,CASSLTGDNQPQHF
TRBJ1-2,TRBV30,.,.,TGTGCCTGGAGTACGGGAGTACATGGCTACACCTTC,CAWSTGVHGYTF
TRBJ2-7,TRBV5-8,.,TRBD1,TGTGCCAGCAGCTTTAACAGGGGGACCTTCTCCTACGAGCAGTACTTC,CASSFNRGTFSYEQYF
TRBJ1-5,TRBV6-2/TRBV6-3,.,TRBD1,TGTGCCAGCAGTGGACAGGGTGGGAATCAGCCCCAGCATTTT,CASSGQGGNQPQHF
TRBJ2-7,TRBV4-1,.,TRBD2,TGCGCCAGCAGCCAAGGGTTGGCTAGCGGGAGCTCCTACGAGCAGTACTTC,CASSQGLASGSSYEQYF
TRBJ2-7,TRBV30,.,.,TGTGCCTGGAGCCCGGACTGGTACGAGCAGTACTTC,CAWSPDWYEQYF
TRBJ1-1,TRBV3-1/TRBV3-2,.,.,TGTGCCAGCAGCCAGCAGGGTCTTAGTGAGGACGAAGCTTTCTTT,CASSQQGLSEDEAFF
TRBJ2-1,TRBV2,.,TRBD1,TGTGCCGGAGGACAGGGCCCCCACAATGAGCAGTTCTTC,CAGGQGPHNEQFF
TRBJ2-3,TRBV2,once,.,TGTGCCAGCTCGGAGAGCGGCCCGCTGGGCACAGATACGCAGTATTTT,CASSESGPLGTDTQYF
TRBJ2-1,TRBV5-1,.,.,TGCGCCAGCAGCGCGCTGGCGGGGACTTACAATGAGCAGTTCTTC,CASSALAGTYNEQFF
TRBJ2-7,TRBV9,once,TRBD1,TGTGCCAGCAGCGTAGTTTGGGACAGCTCCGAGCAGTACTTC,CASSVVWDSSEQYF
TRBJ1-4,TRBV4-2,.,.,TGTGCCAGCAGCCCCGACGGTCGGGGTTTGAATGAAAAACTGTTTTTT,CASSPDGRGLNEKLFF
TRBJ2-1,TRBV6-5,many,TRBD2,TGTGCCAGCAGGCGCGGGACTAGCGGGGACAATGAGCAGTTCTTC,CASRRGTSGDNEQFF
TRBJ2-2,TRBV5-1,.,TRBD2,TGCGCCAGCAGCTCAGGACTAGCGGGAGAAACCGGGGAGCTGTTTTTT,CASSSGLAGETGELFF
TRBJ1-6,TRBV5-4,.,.,TGTGCCAGCAATAGTCCAAGCTCCTATAATTCACCCCTCCACTTT,CASNSPSSYNSPLHF
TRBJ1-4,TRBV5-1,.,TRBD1,TGCGCCAGCAGCTCTACAGGGGCAACTAATGAAAAACTGTTTTTT,CASSSTGATNEKLFF